Listed below are T cell receptor beta chains from one sample, sequenced in a study of T cell responses to AZD1222 COVID-19 vaccine. Generated by immunoSEQ multiplex PCR, the TCRdb table keeps only in-frame clones and is missing some. In the table there are 200,000 or so clones, around 93% of which are singletons. This specimen was peripheral blood, taken on day 0 of MenACWY control vaccination. These receptors came from an adult in good health. The CDR3 runs from the conserved cysteine through the conserved F or W.

>TRBV4-2|TRBJ2-1|15
CASSQDGSSYNEQFF
>TRBV6-2/TRBV6-3|TRBJ2-3|16
CASSYIQRGAPDTQYF
>TRBV27|TRBJ1-2|13
CASSDRQGPLPTF
>TRBV28|TRBJ2-5|15
CASSSRTSGGETQYF
>TRBV24-1|TRBJ2-7|13
CATRTGRPYEQYF
>TRBV28|TRBJ1-5|15
CASSITSGANQPQHF
>TRBV7-9|TRBJ1-3|16
CASSLAGQRVGNTIYF
>TRBV4-1|TRBJ1-5|16
CASSQDYSLSNQPQHF
>TRBV10-1|TRBJ1-1|15
CASSDGTGSNTEAFF
>TRBV7-8|TRBJ1-1|16
CASSLALWSVNTEAFF
>TRBV11-2|TRBJ2-4|14
CASSPTQGVNIQYF
>TRBV28|TRBJ1-1|14
CASSSGTVNTEAFF
>TRBV12-3/TRBV12-4|TRBJ1-4|12
CASSQIQGGLFF
>TRBV6-1|TRBJ1-5|18
CASSEAPWFDRGNQPQHF
>TRBV5-1|TRBJ1-2|15
CASSPGGRDDYGYTF
>TRBV6-5|TRBJ2-6|16
CASSYSILSGANVLTF
>TRBV7-2|TRBJ1-1|16
CASSLSRTGVNTEAFF
>TRBV27|TRBJ2-3|16
CASSSLADLAGDTQYF
>TRBV6-5|TRBJ2-1|11
CASSFHNEQFF
>TRBV9|TRBJ1-2|17
CASSVASGDSTNYGYTF
>TRBV15|TRBJ2-1|15
CATSDAGQGTNEQFF
>TRBV7-2|TRBJ2-7|14
CASSSPGPNYEQYF
>TRBV7-9|TRBJ2-7|14
CASSPRGWDHEQYF
>TRBV30|TRBJ1-6|17
CAWSRSPDSSYNSPLHF